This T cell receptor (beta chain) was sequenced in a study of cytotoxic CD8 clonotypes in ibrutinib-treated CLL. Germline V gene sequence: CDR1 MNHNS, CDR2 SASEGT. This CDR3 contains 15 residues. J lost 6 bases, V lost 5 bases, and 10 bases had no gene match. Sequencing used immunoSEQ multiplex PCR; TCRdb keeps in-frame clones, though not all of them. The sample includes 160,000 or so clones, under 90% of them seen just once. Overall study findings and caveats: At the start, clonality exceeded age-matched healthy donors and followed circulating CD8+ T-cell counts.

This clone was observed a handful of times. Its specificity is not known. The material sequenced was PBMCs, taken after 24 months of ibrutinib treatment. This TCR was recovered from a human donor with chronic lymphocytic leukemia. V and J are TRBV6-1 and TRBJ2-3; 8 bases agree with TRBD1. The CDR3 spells CASSFQGAGGDTQYF. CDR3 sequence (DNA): TGTGCCAGCAGTTTTCAGGGGGCTGGGGGGGATACGCAGTATTTT.